These 28 T cell receptor beta chains were sequenced from one sample in a study of shared clonotypes between healthy human individuals. Data came from immunoSEQ multiplex PCR; TCRdb stores just in-frame clones and leaves some out. Of roughly 500,000 clones listed, 90% to 96% were seen once; the top ten hold approximately 0.06%. The sequencing sample was made of naive CD4+ T cells sorted from blood. Documented subset: CD45RA+ positively selected. These receptor sequences come from a woman aged 25 to 39 in good health.

The gene calls are TRBV19 and TRBJ1-1, with D possibly matching TRBD1 (5 bases). The CDR3 is 14 amino acids. Germline V gene sequence: CDR1 LNHDA, CDR2 SQIVND (reference sequence). Deletions cut 6 bases from V and 4 bases from J, with 15 bases between. DNA for the CDR3: TGTGCCAGTAGGACCCCGGGGGGAGGCACTGAAGCTTTCTTT. Protein product: CASRTPGGGTEAFF. The variable domain in full, completed from reference TRBV19 and TRBJ1-1, reads DGGITQSPKYLFRKEGQNVTLSCEQNLNHDAMYWYRQDPGQGLRLIYYSQIVNDFQKGDIAEGYSVSREKKESFPLTVTSAQKNPTAFYLCASRTPGGGTEAFFGQGTRLTVV.

V is TRBV5-1 and J is TRBJ1-2; 8 nucleotides agree with TRBD1. Trimming cost V 4 bases and J 5 bases; bases outside gene matches: 7. CDR1 and CDR2 (germline): SGHRS, YFSETQ. The CDR3 consists of 14 residues. The CDR3 loop reads CASSDQNRGYGYTF. CDR3 DNA: TGCGCCAGCAGCGATCAAAACAGGGGGTATGGCTACACCTTC. The variable domain in full, with the rest retrieved from reference TRBV5-1 and TRBJ1-2, is KAGVTQTPRYLIKTRGQQVTLSCSPISGHRSVSWYQQTPGQGLQFLFEYFSETQRNKGNFPGRFSGRQFSNSRSEMNVSTLELGDSALYLCASSDQNRGYGYTFGSGTRLTVV.

The chain is built from TRBV10-1 and TRBJ2-7; possibly TRBD1 for D (7 bases). Per germline, CDR1 WNHNN and CDR2 SYGVQD (reference sequence). The CDR3 is 17 amino acids. Trimming pared 6 bases from V and 6 bases from J, leaving 27 bases between. The CDR3 is CASSLGGTEDSFGEQYF. The DNA for the CDR3 is TGCGCCAGCAGCCTAGGAGGGACAGAAGACTCGTTCGGCGAGCAGTACTTC.

The count of this clone is one. The J gene is TRBJ2-7, the V gene TRBV7-8, with 7 bases identical to TRBD2. The CDR3 is 15 residues long. V was clipped by 2 bases and J by 2 bases; unmatched bases: 6. Germline V CDR1 and CDR2: SGHVS, FQNEAQ. In DNA, the CDR3 is TGTGCCAGCAGCTTATCAGCGGGAAACCCCTACGAGCAGTACTTC. It translates to CASSLSAGNPYEQYF.

CDR3 in DNA: TGTGCCAGCAGTGGGTATGCCCTATCAAGAGAGCAGTACTTC. Residues: CASSGYALSREQYF. This sequence joins TRBV6-1 and TRBJ2-7; D is uncertain. The CDR3 is 14 amino acids. Germline V CDR1 and CDR2: MNHNS, SASEGT. Trimming stripped 4 bases from V and 7 bases from J, with 17 bases between.

Notes on this clone: The same CDR3 is also encoded by other DNA sequences in this sample. CDR3 in amino acids: CASSPNYGYTF. DNA for the CDR3: TGTGCCAGCAGTCCCAACTATGGCTACACCTTC. The chain uses TRBV28 and TRBJ1-2; D gene unclear. The length of the CDR3 is 11 residues. V gave up 5 bases and J gave up 2 bases, with 3 bases separating them. Germline V lookup: CDR1 MDHEN, CDR2 SYDVKM.

The genes are TRBV4-2 and TRBJ1-5, with D possibly matching TRBD1 (5 bases). The CDR3 contains 15 residues. Germline assignment: CDR1 LGHNA and CDR2 YNFKEQ. V lost 5 bases, J lost 0 bases, and 11 bases lay in between. The CDR3 spells CASSVTVDSNQPQHF. The CDR3 region has the DNA TGTGCCAGCAGCGTGACAGTTGATAGCAATCAGCCCCAGCATTTT.

This chain uses TRBV5-1 with TRBJ1-1; D unclear. Germline V gene sequence: CDR1 SGHRS, CDR2 YFSETQ. CDR3 length equals 14 residues. The ends were cut back, 4 bases at V and 3 bases at J, with 13 bases in the middle. For the CDR3, the DNA is TGCGCCAGCAGCCCTACAGCCACTTACACTGAAGCTTTCTTT. It translates to CASSPTATYTEAFF.

V is TRBV5-1 and J is TRBJ2-3; 9 bases map to TRBD2. This CDR3 is 19 amino acids long. CDR1 and CDR2 (germline): SGHRS, YFSETQ. Trimming cost V 0 bases and J 0 bases; bases outside gene matches: 11. The CDR3 protein is CASSLETSGALGSTDTQYF. CDR3 coding DNA: TGCGCCAGCAGCTTGGAGACTAGCGGAGCTTTAGGAAGCACAGATACGCAGTATTTT. Variable domain in full (rest from reference TRBV5-1 and TRBJ2-3): KAGVTQTPRYLIKTRGQQVTLSCSPISGHRSVSWYQQTPGQGLQFLFEYFSETQRNKGNFPGRFSGRQFSNSRSEMNVSTLELGDSALYLCASSLETSGALGSTDTQYFGPGTRLTVL.

The V gene is TRBV11-2, the J gene TRBJ2-7; the match to TRBD1 covers 8 bases. The V and J ends lost 5 bases and 5 bases, in that order; junction bases with no gene match: 17. CDR3 length: 17 amino acids. From germline, CDR1 is SGHAT and CDR2 FQNNGV. CDR3: CASSITGTGNLRDEQYF. CDR3 coding DNA: TGTGCCAGCAGCATCACCGGGACAGGCAACCTCCGGGACGAGCAGTACTTC.

The V call is TRBV7-2, the J call TRBJ2-7; 7 nucleotides match TRBD2. The CDR3 has 14 amino acids. The J segment lost 3 bases and the V segment lost 5 bases, leaving 7 bases of the junction unmatched. CDR1 SGHTA and CDR2 FQGNSA come from the germline V gene. The CDR3 sequence is CASSRGGLHYEQYF. DNA of the CDR3: TGTGCCAGCAGCAGGGGAGGGCTCCACTACGAGCAGTACTTC.

V is TRBV6-4 and J is TRBJ2-7; 13 nucleotides agree with TRBD2. Germline V CDR1 and CDR2: MRHNA, SNTAGT. V lost 6 bases to trimming and J lost 3 bases; unmatched junction nucleotides: 2. This CDR3 spans 14 amino acids. The CDR3 protein is CASSRTSGSYEQYF. CDR3 DNA sequence: TGTGCCAGCAGCAGGACTAGCGGGAGCTACGAGCAGTACTTC.

This rearrangement joins TRBV7-9 to TRBJ2-7; 8 positions agree with TRBD1. The germline V gene has CDR1 SEHNR and CDR2 FQNEAQ (reference sequence). CDR3 length equals 14 residues. Trimming at V came to 5 bases and at J to 2 bases, leaving 5 bases not matched to a gene. CDR3 nucleotide sequence: TGTGCCAGCAGCGTGGACAGGGTCCCCTACGAGCAGTACTTC. This sequence encodes CASSVDRVPYEQYF.

This chain uses TRBV6-4 with TRBJ1-5; possible D gene TRBD1, 6 bases. The V and J ends lost 6 bases and 0 bases respectively, with 12 bases between them. CDR3 size: 15 residues. From germline, CDR1 is MRHNA and CDR2 SNTAGT. The CDR3 spells CASRLQGNSNQPQHF. The CDR3, as DNA: TGTGCCAGCAGGTTACAGGGTAATAGCAATCAGCCCCAGCATTTT.

The chain uses TRBV18 and TRBJ2-5, with a weak D call TRBD2 (5 bases). The germline V gene encodes CDR1 KGHSH and CDR2 LQKENI. Trimming took 3 bases from V and 3 from J, leaving 8 bases between them. CDR3 length: 13 residues. The CDR3 region is CASSPGEKETQYF. The DNA of the CDR3 is TGTGCCAGCTCACCTGGGGAGAAAGAGACCCAGTACTTC.

This clone was observed a single time. The rearrangement links TRBV28 to TRBJ2-7; tentative D call: TRBD2 (5 bases). The CDR3 is made up of 16 amino acids. V lost 3 bases and J lost 0, with 15 bases in between. Germline loops: CDR1 MDHEN, CDR2 SYDVKM. CDR3 nucleotide sequence: TGTGCCAGCAGTTTCCTCAGCGGTGCTGGCTCCTACGAGCAGTACTTC. Translation gives CASSFLSGAGSYEQYF.

The CDR3 is CASSLRGRGNTIYF. In DNA form, the CDR3 reads TGTGCCAGCAGCTTGAGAGGGCGAGGAAACACCATATATTTT. V gene TRBV5-6 combines with J gene TRBJ1-3; no definite D call. The CDR3 contains 14 residues. The V and J ends lost 1 base and 4 bases respectively, with 9 bases between them. CDR1 is SGHDT, CDR2 YYEEEE, per germline.

The chain employs TRBV7-9 and TRBJ1-2; D call uncertain. From germline, CDR1 is SEHNR and CDR2 FQNEAQ (reference sequence). V gave up 5 bases and J gave up 5 bases, with 12 bases separating them. This CDR3 is 13 amino acids long. CDR3 DNA sequence: TGTGCCAGCAGCAGTAGGTCGTTTTATGGCTACACCTTC. This translates into CASSSRSFYGYTF.

V and J are TRBV27 and TRBJ1-1; D call uncertain. Germline loops: CDR1 MNHEY, CDR2 SMNVEV (reference sequence). V was shortened by 5 bases and J by 0 bases, with 16 bases between the two germline ends. The CDR3 totals 16 residues. The CDR3 sequence is CASSPGQRVVNTEAFF. The CDR3 nucleotides read TGTGCCAGCAGTCCCGGGCAGAGGGTAGTGAACACTGAAGCTTTCTTT.

This clone was recorded only once. The V gene is TRBV9, the J gene TRBJ2-5; 9 bases are shared with TRBD2. This CDR3 is 15 amino acids long. With 1 base clipped from V and 5 bases from J, the junction kept 6 bases outside the gene matches. Germline V gene sequence: CDR1 SGDLS, CDR2 YYNGEE. CDR3 nucleotide sequence: TGTGCCAGCAGCGTACTAGCGGGACCCCCGGAGACCCAGTACTTC. The encoded protein is CASSVLAGPPETQYF.

This clone was observed once. This chain links TRBV25-1 with TRBJ2-5, with a possible D match to TRBD2 (5 bases). V lost 5 bases and J 5 bases, leaving 12 bases between the germline ends. CDR1 and CDR2 (germline): MGHDK, SYGVNS. The CDR3 is 13 residues long. The CDR3 sequence: CASSKILGETQYF. The CDR3 DNA is TGTGCCAGCAGTAAAATACTAGGGGAGACCCAGTACTTC.

Here the CDR3 DNA reads TGTGCCAGCAGCGCGAGGAGAGCGGGAGGGGTTAATGAGCAGTTCTTC. This codes for CASSARRAGGVNEQFF. The chain couples TRBV7-9 to TRBJ2-1, with 10 bases identical to TRBD2. From germline, CDR1 is SEHNR and CDR2 FQNEAQ (reference sequence). Trimming cost V 5 bases and J 7 bases; bases outside gene matches: 11. This CDR3 has 16 residues.

The chain carries TRBV9 and TRBJ1-3; D remains unclear. This CDR3 has 12 residues. CDR1 SGDLS and CDR2 YYNGEE come from the germline V gene. The V end lost 6 bases, the J end lost 4 bases, and 8 bases lay between the germline ends. This CDR3 is CASKGGGNTIYF. DNA of the CDR3: TGTGCCAGCAAGGGAGGGGGAAACACCATATATTTT.

This chain uses TRBV25-1 with TRBJ1-5; perhaps TRBD1 as D (5 bases). Per germline, CDR1 MGHDK and CDR2 SYGVNS. With 3 bases removed from V and 7 bases from J, the gap between germline ends came to 13 bases. The CDR3 is 14 amino acids. This chain's CDR3 is CASSEKQGFQPQHF. The CDR3 DNA reads TGTGCCAGCAGTGAGAAGCAGGGATTCCAGCCCCAGCATTTT.

The chain couples TRBV7-3 to TRBJ2-2; a possible D gene is TRBD1 (7 bases). Between the trimmed V and J ends, which lost 6 bases and 1 base, there was a span of 18 bases. This CDR3 contains 17 residues. Looked up from germline, CDR1 is SGHTA and CDR2 is FQGTGA. This CDR3 is CASRPQGGPQNTGELFF. In DNA form, the CDR3 reads TGTGCCAGCAGACCTCAGGGGGGACCGCAGAACACCGGGGAGCTGTTTTTT. Together with reference TRBV7-3 and TRBJ2-2, the CDR3 gives the full variable domain: GAGVSQTPSNKVTEKGKYVELRCDPISGHTALYWYRQSLGQGPEFLIYFQGTGAADDSGLPNDRFFAVRPEGSVSTLKIQRTERGDSAVYLCASRPQGGPQNTGELFFGEGSRLTVL.

This clone was recorded once. The chain uses TRBV15 and TRBJ1-5; D gene uncertain. Trimming stripped 0 bases from V and 11 bases from J, with 11 bases between. Per the germline V gene, CDR1 is LNHNV and CDR2 is YYDKDF (reference sequence). The CDR3 runs 13 residues. This CDR3 reads CATSRDSGEAQHF. CDR3 nucleotide sequence: TGTGCCACCAGCAGAGATTCCGGGGAAGCCCAGCATTTT.

The count of this clone is one. The chain employs TRBV6-1 and TRBJ1-5; 8 bases line up with TRBD1. The CDR3 has 13 residues. With V trimmed by 9 bases and J by 6 bases, 7 bases remained unmatched. Per the germline V gene, CDR1 is MNHNS and CDR2 is SASEGT. This CDR3 is CASQGAGGQPQHF. In DNA, the CDR3 is TGTGCCAGTCAGGGGGCAGGGGGTCAGCCCCAGCATTTT.

V usage is TRBV28 and J usage is TRBJ1-3; D unclear. V was pared by 4 bases and J by 0 bases, with 13 bases between. This CDR3 is built from 16 residues. Germline V lookup: CDR1 MDHEN, CDR2 SYDVKM. CDR3 bases: TGTGCCAGCAGTTCGGACGCTCCGAGCTCTGGAAACACCATATATTTT. This gives the protein CASSSDAPSSGNTIYF.